A selection of T cell receptor beta chains follows, all from one sample in a study of Ad26.COV2.S vaccination and SARS-CoV-2 variants. Sequenced by immunoSEQ multiplex PCR; TCRdb stores in-frame clones only, minus some. This sample has fewer than 900,000 clones; more than 70% occur once, and the top ten carry approximately 1.5%. Sequenced here: peripheral blood, sampled in a trial of Ad26.COV2.S vaccine versus placebo. The receptors come from a person aged 18-65 years who received the Ad26.COV2.S COVID-19 vaccine or a placebo. Each CDR3 is given with its conserved first and last residue.

J gene,V gene,CDR3 protein
TRBJ2-5,TRBV15,CATSRAGVVSQYF
TRBJ2-7,TRBV3-1/TRBV3-2,CASSRGGAGAKYEQYF
TRBJ1-3,TRBV30,CAWSLSSGNTIYF
TRBJ2-5,TRBV5-1,CASSLLGETQYF
TRBJ2-5,TRBV29-1,CSVEIAGGRETQYF
TRBJ1-5,TRBV6-2/TRBV6-3,CASSPEGSNQPQHF
TRBJ2-6,TRBV19,CATAGTGANVLTF
TRBJ2-1,TRBV5-1,CASSLDGYRSSYNEQFF
TRBJ2-1,TRBV27,CASSLRGEQFF
TRBJ1-2,TRBV5-1,CASSLADRNYGYTF